This TCR beta chain was observed in a study of blood T cells in healthy people across ages. CDR1 and CDR2 from the germline V gene are SGHRS and YFSETQ. Trimming took 4 bases from V and 4 from J; bases not matched to a gene: 6. The CDR3 sequence is 15 residues long. Sample-barcoded 5' priming and a J-beta primer mix drove a second PCR of 7 to 11 cycles. Tagging of each cDNA molecule was performed by a template-switch adaptor with 12 random nucleotides. A single record per CDR3 protein comes from TCRdb applying MiXCR to the 5' RACE reads. Here the sample spans 1.4 million to 1.5 million distinct CDR3 sequences, 42% being singletons. Total RNA was isolated from each sample in quantities of at least 5 micrograms. This clonotype appeared a few times.

The chain recombines TRBV5-1 with TRBJ2-3; 10 positions agree with TRBD2. The specimen was blood. The source of this sequence is a woman between 18 and 29 years old in good health. CDR3 nucleotide sequence: TGCGCCAGCAGCGCCCTAGCGGGAGCGGCAGATACGCAGTATTTT. This encodes CASSALAGAADTQYF.